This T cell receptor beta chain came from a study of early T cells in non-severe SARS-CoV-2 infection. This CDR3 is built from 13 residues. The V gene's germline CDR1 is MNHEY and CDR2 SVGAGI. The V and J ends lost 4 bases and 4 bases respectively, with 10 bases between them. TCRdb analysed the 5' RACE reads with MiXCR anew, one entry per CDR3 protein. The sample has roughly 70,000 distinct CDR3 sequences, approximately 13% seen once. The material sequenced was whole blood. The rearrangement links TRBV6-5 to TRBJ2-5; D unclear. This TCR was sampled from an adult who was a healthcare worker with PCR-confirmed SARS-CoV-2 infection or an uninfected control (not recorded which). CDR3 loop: CASSWTARETQYF. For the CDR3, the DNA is TGTGCCAGCAGTTGGACCGCCAGAGAGACCCAGTACTTC.